The clone carrying this TCR beta chain showed up just a few times. The antigen remains unidentified. The data derive from a study of T cells in Graves' hyperthyroidism and ophthalmopathy. Whole-study findings and limits: Most expanded thyroid clonotypes above 0.001 recurred in blood.

The investigators amplified TCR beta CDR3 regions from RNA transcripts. HTBI primers were used for first-round RT-PCR of the TCR CDR3. MiXCR, run by TCRdb on the multiplex PCR reads, gives a single entry per CDR3 protein. This table has approximately 410,000 distinct CDR3 sequences, roughly 15% appearing once. The length of the CDR3 is 14 residues. The V end lost 5 bases, the J end lost 4 bases, and 12 bases lay between the germline ends. The sequence was obtained from a man aged 18 to 29 with Graves' ophthalmopathy. This chain uses TRBV12-3 or TRBV12-4 with TRBJ1-3; D call uncertain. Sample: blood. CDR3 sequence (DNA): TGTGCCAGCAGTGTCTGGTCCTCAGGAAACACCATATATTTT. Encoded protein: CASSVWSSGNTIYF.